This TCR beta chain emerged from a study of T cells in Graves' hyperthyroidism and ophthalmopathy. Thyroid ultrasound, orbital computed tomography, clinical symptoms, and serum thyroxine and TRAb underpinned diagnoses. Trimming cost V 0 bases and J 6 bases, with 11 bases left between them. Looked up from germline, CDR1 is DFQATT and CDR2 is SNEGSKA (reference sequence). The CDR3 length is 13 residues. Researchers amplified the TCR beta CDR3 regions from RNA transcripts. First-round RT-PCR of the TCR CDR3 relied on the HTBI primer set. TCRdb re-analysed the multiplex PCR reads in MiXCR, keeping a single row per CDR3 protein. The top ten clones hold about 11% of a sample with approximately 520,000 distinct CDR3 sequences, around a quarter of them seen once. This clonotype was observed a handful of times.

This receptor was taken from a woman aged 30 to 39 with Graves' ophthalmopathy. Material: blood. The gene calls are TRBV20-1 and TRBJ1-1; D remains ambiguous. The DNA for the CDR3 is TGCAGTGCTAGAGACTGGAAAAGCCCTGAAGCTTTCTTT. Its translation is CSARDWKSPEAFF.